This T cell receptor (beta chain) is from a study of T cell responses to AZD1222 COVID-19 vaccine. Overall study results and limits: Researchers took repertoire samples only after the peak T cell response had come.

Comment on this clone: Antigen specificity is unknown.

Germline CDR1 SGHTA, CDR2 FQGNSA. The V and J ends lost 5 bases and 7 bases, in that order; junction bases with no gene match: 6. The CDR3 consists of 14 residues. The assay was immunoSEQ multiplex PCR, and TCRdb's table has in-frame clones only and misses some. In the table there are 84,000 or so clones, 90% of which are singletons. The TCR originated in an adult who received the AZD1222 COVID-19 vaccine. The chain couples TRBV7-2 to TRBJ2-1; TRBD1 agrees at 9 bases. The material was peripheral blood, obtained 28 days after the second AZD1222 dose. This chain's CDR3 is CASSIRQGGNEQFF. The CDR3 DNA sequence: TGTGCCAGCAGCATAAGACAGGGGGGAAATGAGCAGTTCTTC.